This entry concerns a single TCR beta chain. No antigen is known for it. This entry comes from a study of cytomegalovirus exposure and HLA in healthy donors. Study-wide findings and caveats: Some V segments, including TRBV6-2 and TRBV6-3, were excluded as indistinguishable. As was reported, the classifier diagnosed cytomegalovirus status with high specificity and sensitivity. About 87% or about 30% of the time was how often most TCR beta V segments were productive, according to an earlier analysis. Later findings reportedly placed an Asian-associated ancestry cluster below the roughly 700-donor mean for N-insertions.

The length of the CDR3 is 15 residues. V was trimmed by 0 bases and J by 3 bases, leaving 12 bases between them. Germline CDR1 and CDR2: MGHRA and YSYEKL. Researchers ran the PCR with 60 Vbeta and 13 Jbeta primers. Using immunoSEQ multiplex PCR, the repertoire was profiled, and TCRdb retains in-frame clones only, with some absent. Of about 190,000 clones in the sample, roughly 77% were seen once. The rearrangement joins TRBV4-1 to TRBJ2-7; D possibly corresponds to TRBD2 (5 bases). The sample comprised PBMCs. This TCR came from a man younger than 45 in good health and CMV-seropositive. CDR3 loop: CASSQEEIGGYEQYF. CDR3 nucleotides: TGCGCCAGCAGCCAAGAAGAGATCGGAGGCTACGAGCAGTACTTC.